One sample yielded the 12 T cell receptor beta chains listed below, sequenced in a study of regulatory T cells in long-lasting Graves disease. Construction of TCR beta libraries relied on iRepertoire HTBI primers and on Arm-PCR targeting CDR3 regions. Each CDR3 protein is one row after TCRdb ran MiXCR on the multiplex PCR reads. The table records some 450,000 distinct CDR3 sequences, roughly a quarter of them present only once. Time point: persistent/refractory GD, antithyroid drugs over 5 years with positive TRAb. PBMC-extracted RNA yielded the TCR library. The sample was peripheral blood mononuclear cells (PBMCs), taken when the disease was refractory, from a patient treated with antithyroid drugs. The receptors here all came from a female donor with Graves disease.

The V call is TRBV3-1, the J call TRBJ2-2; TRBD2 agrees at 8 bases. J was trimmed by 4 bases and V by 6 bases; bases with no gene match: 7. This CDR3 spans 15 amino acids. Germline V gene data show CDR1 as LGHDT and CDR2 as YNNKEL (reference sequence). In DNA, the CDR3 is TGTGCCAGCAGACTTAGCGGGACTTCCACCGGGGAGCTGTTTTTT. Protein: CASRLSGTSTGELFF.

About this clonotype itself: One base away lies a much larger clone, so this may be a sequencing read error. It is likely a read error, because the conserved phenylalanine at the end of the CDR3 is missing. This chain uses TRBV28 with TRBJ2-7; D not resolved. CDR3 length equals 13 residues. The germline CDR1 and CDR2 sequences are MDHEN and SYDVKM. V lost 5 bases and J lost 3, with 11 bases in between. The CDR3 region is CASSIGLNYEQYL. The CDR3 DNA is TGTGCCAGCAGTATCGGCCTAAACTACGAGCAGTACCTC.

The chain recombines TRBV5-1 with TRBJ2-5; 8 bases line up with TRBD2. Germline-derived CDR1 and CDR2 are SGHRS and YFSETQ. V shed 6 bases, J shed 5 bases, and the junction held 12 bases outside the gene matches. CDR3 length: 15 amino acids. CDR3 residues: CASTTSGPRGETQYF. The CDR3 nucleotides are TGCGCCAGCACCACTAGCGGCCCCCGGGGGGAGACCCAGTACTTC.

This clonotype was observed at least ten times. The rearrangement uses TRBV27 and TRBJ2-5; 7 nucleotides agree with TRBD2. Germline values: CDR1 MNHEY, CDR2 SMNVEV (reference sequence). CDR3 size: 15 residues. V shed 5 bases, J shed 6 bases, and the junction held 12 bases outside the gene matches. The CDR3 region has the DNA TGTGCCAGCAGTCCAGCGACGGGACTACTGCAGACCCAGTACTTC. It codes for CASSPATGLLQTQYF.

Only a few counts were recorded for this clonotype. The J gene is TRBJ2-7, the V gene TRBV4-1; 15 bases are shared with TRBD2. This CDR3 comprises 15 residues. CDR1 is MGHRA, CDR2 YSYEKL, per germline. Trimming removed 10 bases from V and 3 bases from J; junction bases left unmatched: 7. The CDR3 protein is CAINGTSGRIYEQYF. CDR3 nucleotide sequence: TGCGCCATTAATGGGACTAGCGGGAGGATCTACGAGCAGTACTTC.

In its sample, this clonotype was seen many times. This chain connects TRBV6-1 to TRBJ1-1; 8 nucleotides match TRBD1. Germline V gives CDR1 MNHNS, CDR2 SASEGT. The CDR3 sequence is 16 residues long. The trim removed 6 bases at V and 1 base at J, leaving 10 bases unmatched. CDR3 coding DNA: TGTGCCAGCAGCTCCGGGACAGGCGCCGGGAACACTGAAGCTTTCTTT. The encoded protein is CASSSGTGAGNTEAFF.

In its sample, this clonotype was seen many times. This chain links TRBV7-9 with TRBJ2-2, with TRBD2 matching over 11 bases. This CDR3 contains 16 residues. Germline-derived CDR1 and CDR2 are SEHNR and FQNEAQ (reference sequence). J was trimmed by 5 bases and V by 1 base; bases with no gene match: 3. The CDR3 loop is CASSLDGLAGTGELFF. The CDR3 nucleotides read TGTGCCAGCAGCTTAGATGGACTAGCGGGTACCGGGGAGCTGTTTTTT.

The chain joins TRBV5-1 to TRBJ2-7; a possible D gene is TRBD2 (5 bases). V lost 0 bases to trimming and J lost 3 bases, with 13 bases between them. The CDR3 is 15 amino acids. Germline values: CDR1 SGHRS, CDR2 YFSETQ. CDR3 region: CASSLGAASIYEQYF. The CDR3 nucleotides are TGCGCCAGCAGCTTGGGTGCAGCTAGCATCTACGAGCAGTACTTC.

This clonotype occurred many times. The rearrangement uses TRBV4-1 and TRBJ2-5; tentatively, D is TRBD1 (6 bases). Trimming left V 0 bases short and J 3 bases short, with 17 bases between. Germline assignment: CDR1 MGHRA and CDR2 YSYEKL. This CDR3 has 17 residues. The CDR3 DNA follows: TGCGCCAGCAGCCAAGATGTGTTCTCCGCAGGGGAAGAGACCCAGTACTTC. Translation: CASSQDVFSAGEETQYF.

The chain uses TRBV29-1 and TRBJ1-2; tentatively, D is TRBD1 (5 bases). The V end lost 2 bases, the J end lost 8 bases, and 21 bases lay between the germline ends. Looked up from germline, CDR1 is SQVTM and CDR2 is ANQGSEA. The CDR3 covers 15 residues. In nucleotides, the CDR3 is TGCAGCGTTGAATCTTTGGGCAGGGCCTCAAGGGGCTACACCTTC. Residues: CSVESLGRASRGYTF.

The CDR3 region is CASSYSTRVGAEAFF. The CDR3 DNA is TGTGCCAGCAGTTACTCGACCAGGGTAGGGGCTGAAGCTTTCTTT. J is TRBJ1-1 and V is TRBV6-6; D is perhaps TRBD1 (5 bases). Trimming shortened V by 0 bases and J by 6 bases, and 14 bases separated the two germline ends. The germline CDR1 and CDR2 sequences are MNHNY and SVGAGI (reference sequence). The CDR3 loop spans 15 amino acids.

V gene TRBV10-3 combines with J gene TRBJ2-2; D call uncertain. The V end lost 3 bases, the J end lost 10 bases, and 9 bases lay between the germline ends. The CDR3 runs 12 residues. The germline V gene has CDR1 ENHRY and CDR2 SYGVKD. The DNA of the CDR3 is TGTGCCATCAGTGACTGGGAACAGGAGCTGTTTTTT. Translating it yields CAISDWEQELFF.